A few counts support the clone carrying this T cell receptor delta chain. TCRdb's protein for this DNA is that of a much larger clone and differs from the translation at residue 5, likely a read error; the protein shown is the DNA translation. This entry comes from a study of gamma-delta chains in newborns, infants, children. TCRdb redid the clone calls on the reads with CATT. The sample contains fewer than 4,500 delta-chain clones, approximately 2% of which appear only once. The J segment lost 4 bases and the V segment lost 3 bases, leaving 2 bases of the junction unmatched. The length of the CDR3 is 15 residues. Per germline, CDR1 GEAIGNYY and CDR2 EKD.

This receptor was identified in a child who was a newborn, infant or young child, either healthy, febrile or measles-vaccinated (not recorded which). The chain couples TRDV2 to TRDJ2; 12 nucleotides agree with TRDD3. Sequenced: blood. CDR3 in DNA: TGTGCCTGTGACTCACTGGGGGATACGACAGCACAACTCTTCTTT. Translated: CACDSLGDTTAQLFF.